This T cell receptor beta chain was sequenced in a study of radiotherapy plus CTLA-4 blockade in lung cancer. Study conclusions and caveats: After treatment with radiotherapy plus ipilimumab, TCR clones that came from the tumor expanded in blood.

With respect to this clone: Its antigen remains unidentified.

Sequenced by immunoSEQ multiplex PCR; TCRdb stores in-frame clones only, minus some. The repertoire holds just over 35,000 clones, with approximately 85% as singletons. Patients with chemo-refractory metastatic non-small-cell lung cancer received focal radiation plus CTLA-4 blockade with ipilimumab. The germline CDR1 and CDR2 sequences are KGHSH and LQKENI. With V trimmed by 1 base and J by 2 bases, 3 bases remained unmatched. This CDR3 region has 15 residues. The chain combines TRBV18 with TRBJ2-5, with 8 bases fitting TRBD2. The sequences come from peripheral blood, collected from a patient treated with radiotherapy plus ipilimumab. The sequence was obtained from a human donor with non-small cell lung cancer who had stable disease on radiotherapy plus ipilimumab. The CDR3 loop is CASSPLSGAQETQYF. The CDR3 DNA is TGTGCCAGCTCACCACTTAGCGGGGCACAAGAGACCCAGTACTTC.